This T cell receptor beta chain stems from a study of T cells in localized non-small cell lung cancer. Generated by immunoSEQ multiplex PCR, the TCRdb table keeps only in-frame clones and is missing some. Here the sample spans tens of thousands of clones, about 83% being singletons. V shed 5 bases and J shed 12 bases, with 14 bases lying between them. The CDR3 loop spans 12 amino acids. CDR1 MNHNY and CDR2 SVGAGI come from the germline V gene (reference sequence). Study conclusions and caveats: T cell clonality was highest in uninvolved adjacent lung, above tumor. Within adjacent lung there appeared a median approximately 62 of the top 100 tumor clones.

As to this clone: Its antigen is unidentified.

Here the sequenced sample was PBMCs, taken before any cancer treatment. This clonotype originated in a woman aged 35-75 years with stage II squamous cell lung carcinoma. The chain combines TRBV6-6 with TRBJ2-1; tentatively, D is TRBD1 (6 bases). The DNA for the CDR3 is TGTGCCAGCAGTGACAGAGGGGGTATGCAGTTCTTC. It encodes CASSDRGGMQFF.